These 28 T cell receptor beta chains were all obtained from the same sample, sequenced in a study of PD-1 blockade in classical Hodgkin lymphoma. TCRdb's copy holds only in-frame clones and misses some; the assay was immunoSEQ multiplex PCR. The sample holds approximately 16,000 clones, roughly 86% seen once. Sample time point: newly diagnosed, previously untreated cHL patient sample. Purified CD4+ T cells were obtained from thawed PBMCs through magnetic negative selection. What was sequenced was CD4+ T cells from blood. The receptor source for this set is a human donor with classical Hodgkin lymphoma.

The chain has TRBV10-2 and TRBJ2-3; the D is unclear. The CDR3 runs 14 residues. Germline V gives CDR1 WSHSY, CDR2 SAAADI. V was shortened by 4 bases and J by 3 bases, with 11 bases between the two germline ends. CDR3 sequence (DNA): TGCGCCAGCAGTGTGTTAAAGGGTACAGATACGCAGTATTTT. Translated: CASSVLKGTDTQYF.

This rearrangement joins TRBV5-4 to TRBJ2-3; perhaps TRBD2 as D (7 bases). Trimming took 4 bases from V and 1 from J, leaving 13 bases between them. Germline CDR1 reads SGHNT; CDR2 reads YYREEE (reference sequence). The CDR3 extends over 15 amino acids. CDR3 protein: CASSHTGRGTDTQYF. The DNA for the CDR3 is TGTGCCAGCAGCCATACAGGGAGGGGCACAGATACGCAGTATTTT. The complete variable domain, with remaining parts taken from reference TRBV5-4 and TRBJ2-3, reads ETGVTQSPTHLIKTRGQQVTLRCSSQSGHNTVSWYQQALGQGPQFIFQYYREEENGRGNFPPRFSGLQFPNYSSELNVNALELDDSALYLCASSHTGRGTDTQYFGPGTRLTVL.

The chain is built from TRBV28 and TRBJ1-2; D gene unclear. Trimming took off 2 bases at V and 7 bases at J, with 8 bases between the two ends. CDR3 length: 12 amino acids. Germline values: CDR1 MDHEN, CDR2 SYDVKM. The CDR3 DNA reads TGTGCCAGCAGTTTAAAAACGGTTGGCTACACCTTC. This encodes CASSLKTVGYTF.

V and J are TRBV9 and TRBJ2-2; possible D gene TRBD1, 6 bases. The germline V and J ends were trimmed by 3 bases and 1 base, with 7 bases remaining between them. The germline gives CDR1 SGDLS, CDR2 YYNGEE. The CDR3 has 14 amino acids. The CDR3, as DNA: TGTGCCAGCAGCGGACAGGTGAACACCGGGGAGCTGTTTTTT. It codes for CASSGQVNTGELFF.

CDR3 residues: CASSARLELNEQFF. The CDR3 coding sequence is TGTGCCAGTAGTGCCAGACTAGAGCTCAATGAGCAGTTCTTC. The chain is built from TRBV19 and TRBJ2-1; D may be TRBD2 (6 bases). The CDR3 totals 14 residues. Trimming left V 5 bases short and J 6 bases short, with 14 bases between. Per germline, CDR1 LNHDA and CDR2 SQIVND (reference sequence).

The chain has TRBV19 and TRBJ1-5; D gene unclear. This CDR3 contains 16 residues. CDR1 and CDR2 (germline): LNHDA, SQIVND (reference sequence). V dropped 3 bases and J dropped 0 bases, with 12 bases sitting between them. CDR3 amino acids: CASSIKAEYSNQPQHF. The CDR3 DNA reads TGTGCCAGTAGTATCAAGGCAGAGTATAGCAATCAGCCCCAGCATTTT.

V usage is TRBV27 and J usage is TRBJ1-2; 7 nucleotides match TRBD1. V gave up 5 bases and J gave up 2 bases; unmatched junction bases: 8. From germline, CDR1 is MNHEY and CDR2 SMNVEV (reference sequence). This CDR3 spans 15 amino acids. This CDR3 reads CASSPLGGGNYGYTF. Here the CDR3 DNA reads TGTGCCAGCAGTCCGCTGGGAGGGGGCAACTATGGCTACACCTTC.

V is TRBV28 and J is TRBJ1-1, with a tentative D call TRBD1 (6 bases). CDR1 and CDR2 from the germline V gene are MDHEN and SYDVKM. The CDR3 is 15 residues long. V was clipped by 5 bases and J by 2 bases, with 15 bases between them. The DNA for the CDR3 is TGTGCCAGCAGTCTAATGGACAGTTTAAACACTGAAGCTTTCTTT. Translation: CASSLMDSLNTEAFF. The complete variable domain, with remaining parts taken from reference TRBV28 and TRBJ1-1, reads DVKVTQSSRYLVKRTGEKVFLECVQDMDHENMFWYRQDPGLGLRLIYFSYDVKMKEKGDIPEGYSVSREKKERFSLILESASTNQTSMYLCASSLMDSLNTEAFFGQGTRLTVV.

V is TRBV6-5 and J is TRBJ2-7, with 8 bases that match TRBD1. Germline lookup yields CDR1 MNHEY and CDR2 SVGAGI. This CDR3 spans 13 amino acids. Trimming removed 6 bases from V and 3 bases from J; junction bases left unmatched: 4. CDR3 protein: CASRGTGNYEQYF. The CDR3 DNA reads as TGTGCCAGCAGAGGGACAGGAAACTACGAGCAGTACTTC.

The chain uses TRBV29-1 and TRBJ2-7; perhaps TRBD1 as D (7 bases). Germline V gene data show CDR1 as SQVTM and CDR2 as ANQGSEA. The V end lost 5 bases, the J end lost 3 bases, and 17 bases lay between the germline ends. CDR3 size: 14 residues. The CDR3, as DNA: TGCAGCGTTATATCAGGGGGGTCCTACTACGAGCAGTACTTC. This codes for CSVISGGSYYEQYF.

The chain recombines TRBV11-2 with TRBJ1-2; weak D call: TRBD1 (6 bases). The CDR3 is made up of 15 amino acids. Germline V gene data show CDR1 as SGHAT and CDR2 as FQNNGV. The V end lost 0 bases, the J end lost 2 bases, and 10 bases lay between the germline ends. DNA for the CDR3: TGTGCCAGCAGCTTAGAAAGGGGGGGCAACTATGGCTACACCTTC. It translates to CASSLERGGNYGYTF.

The chain employs TRBV29-1 and TRBJ1-2, with 9 positions matching TRBD1. With 6 bases clipped from V and 2 bases from J, the junction kept 4 bases outside the gene matches. This CDR3 is 13 amino acids long. The germline CDR1 and CDR2 sequences are SQVTM and ANQGSEA. Here the CDR3 DNA reads TGCAGCGTCAGGACAGGGGCGAACTATGGCTACACCTTC. Its translation: CSVRTGANYGYTF.

This clone appeared a few times. The V call is TRBV10-2, the J call TRBJ1-1; maybe TRBD1 (6 bases). Germline CDR1 reads WSHSY; CDR2 reads SAAADI. V lost 7 bases, J lost 0 bases, and 15 bases lay in between. CDR3 length: 15 residues. The CDR3 DNA reads TGCGCCAGCACGTCGGCAGGGGAACTGAACACTGAAGCTTTCTTT. Translation gives CASTSAGELNTEAFF.

The rearrangement uses TRBV30 and TRBJ1-4; D unresolved. This CDR3 comprises 14 residues. V gave up 2 bases and J gave up 6 bases, with 13 bases separating them. The germline V gene encodes CDR1 GTSNPN and CDR2 SVGIG (reference sequence). In DNA, the CDR3 is TGTGCCTGGAGTAAAGGACCTCAGTATGAAAAACTGTTTTTT. Translated, it gives CAWSKGPQYEKLFF.

This rearrangement joins TRBV11-2 to TRBJ1-2; no clear D gene. Trimming shortened V by 0 bases and J by 4 bases, and 9 bases separated the two germline ends. CDR1 is SGHAT and CDR2 is FQNNGV in the germline V gene. There are 14 residues in the CDR3. CDR3: CASSLDRSTYGYTF. The CDR3 nucleotides are TGTGCCAGCAGCTTAGATCGTTCTACCTATGGCTACACCTTC.

The V and J genes are TRBV7-2 and TRBJ2-5; TRBD1 matches 9 bases. This CDR3 comprises 14 residues. CDR1 is SGHTA, CDR2 FQGNSA, per germline. J lost 4 bases, V lost 0 bases, and 0 bases had no gene match. CDR3 in amino acids: CASSLAGQGETQYF. The CDR3 DNA follows: TGTGCCAGCAGCTTAGCGGGACAGGGAGAGACCCAGTACTTC.

This rearrangement joins TRBV19 to TRBJ2-6, with D unresolved. In germline, CDR1 is LNHDA, CDR2 SQIVND (reference sequence). This CDR3 spans 13 amino acids. With 6 bases removed from V and 3 bases from J, the gap between germline ends came to 6 bases. The CDR3 DNA is TGTGCCAGTAGGCTTCGTGGGGCCAACGTCCTGACTTTC. This gives the protein CASRLRGANVLTF.

The V call is TRBV13, the J call TRBJ2-7; no firm D call. The CDR3 extends over 11 amino acids. V was shortened by 3 bases and J by 0 bases, with 0 bases between the two germline ends. Germline V gene sequence: CDR1 PRHDT, CDR2 FYEKMQ (reference sequence). For the CDR3, the DNA is TGTGCCAGCAGCTTCTCCTACGAGCAGTACTTC. This gives the protein CASSFSYEQYF.

The J gene is TRBJ1-3, the V gene TRBV30; no clear D. CDR1 is GTSNPN, CDR2 SVGIG, per germline (reference sequence). V gave up 3 bases and J gave up 5 bases, with 23 bases separating them. This CDR3 is built from 17 residues. Written as DNA, the CDR3 is TGTGCCTGGAGAGCCGACCGGGGAAAGGGAGGGCGAAACACCATATATTTT. This gives the protein CAWRADRGKGGRNTIYF.

The chain joins TRBV21-1 to TRBJ2-2; the DNA was not compared with TRBD2, the D call given in the table. TRBV21-1 is a pseudogene segment. The CDR3 is 19 amino acids. CDR3 DNA sequence: TGTGCCAGCAGCAAAGGAGAAACTAGCGGTCGAAAGGCCACCGGGGAGCTGTTTTTT. This encodes CASSKGETSGRKATGELFF.

The rearrangement uses TRBV6-5 and TRBJ1-1; no clear D gene. Trimming shortened V by 7 bases and J by 1 base, and 4 bases separated the two germline ends. The CDR3 consists of 11 residues. Looked up from germline, CDR1 is MNHEY and CDR2 is SVGAGI. CDR3 coding DNA: TGTGCCAGCACGGGGAACACTGAAGCTTTCTTT. It encodes CASTGNTEAFF.

The chain employs TRBV6-5 and TRBJ2-7; no clear D gene. Deletions cut 0 bases from V and 0 bases from J, with 12 bases between. CDR3 length: 16 residues. Germline V gives CDR1 MNHEY, CDR2 SVGAGI. The CDR3 sequence is CASSYSGWESSYEQYF. CDR3 nucleotide sequence: TGTGCCAGCAGTTACTCGGGGTGGGAAAGCTCCTACGAGCAGTACTTC.

This clone occurred a few times. The V call is TRBV6-1, the J call TRBJ1-2; D is undetermined. Trimming pared 5 bases from V and 5 bases from J, leaving 12 bases between. The germline V gene encodes CDR1 MNHNS and CDR2 SASEGT. The CDR3 extends over 13 amino acids. The CDR3 nucleotides read TGTGCCAGCAGTTCCCCGCGTGGTTATGGCTACACCTTC. Encoded protein: CASSSPRGYGYTF.

This clone has just one count. The chain links TRBV5-1 to TRBJ2-5; 7 bases align to TRBD1. V lost 5 bases and J lost 1; bases outside the gene matches: 5. CDR1 SGHRS and CDR2 YFSETQ come from the germline V gene. The CDR3 extends over 14 amino acids. The CDR3 coding sequence is TGCGCCAGCAGTATTTCAGGGGGCCAAGAGACCCAGTACTTC. This translates into CASSISGGQETQYF.

V is TRBV6-4 and J is TRBJ2-2; 9 nucleotides align to TRBD1. Unmatched junction bases numbered 3, after V lost 3 bases and J lost 4 bases. The CDR3 spans 15 residues. Per the germline V gene, CDR1 is MRHNA and CDR2 is SNTAGT. CDR3 nucleotides: TGTGCCAGCAGTGAGGGACAGGGAGTCACCGGGGAGCTGTTTTTT. Translation: CASSEGQGVTGELFF.

The chain couples TRBV2 to TRBJ2-5; D may match TRBD1 or TRBD2 (5 bases each). This CDR3 contains 15 residues. V lost 4 bases and J lost 5, with 17 bases in between. Germline CDR1 is SNHLY and CDR2 is FYNNEI. The chain's CDR3 is CASSAGRGVVETQYF. CDR3 coding DNA: TGTGCCAGCAGTGCGGGACGCGGCGTGGTGGAGACCCAGTACTTC.

This sequence joins TRBV5-6 and TRBJ2-7; 7 nucleotides match TRBD2. From germline, CDR1 is SGHDT and CDR2 YYEEEE. The CDR3 is 15 residues long. V shed 0 bases, J shed 0 bases, and the junction held 3 bases outside the gene matches. Written as DNA, the CDR3 is TGTGCCAGCAGCTTGGTGGGAGGGAACTCCTACGAGCAGTACTTC. This translates into CASSLVGGNSYEQYF.

This chain uses TRBV18 with TRBJ2-5; no definite D call. This CDR3 is built from 13 residues. In germline, CDR1 is KGHSH, CDR2 LQKENI. The V end lost 4 bases, the J end lost 3 bases, and 9 bases lay between the germline ends. CDR3 protein: CASSLQLEETQYF. The CDR3, as DNA: TGTGCCAGCTCACTTCAGTTAGAAGAGACCCAGTACTTC.